A few counts support the clone carrying this TCR beta chain. Its antigen is unknown. A single record per CDR3 protein comes from TCRdb applying MiXCR to the 5' RACE reads. The repertoire holds some 1,700,000 distinct CDR3 sequences, with around 29% as singletons. Trimming took 1 base from V and 1 from J; bases not matched to a gene: 7. The CDR3 totals 16 residues. Germline V lookup: CDR1 LGHDT, CDR2 YNNKEL (reference sequence). The sample is drawn from a study of identical twins. Study outcomes and limitations: Invariant MAIT and iNKT cells may have partly biased zero-insertion analyses. Donors were not followed over many years; analysis was cross-sectional. Reduced insertions were recorded for abundant cord blood beta clonotypes, with no such pattern in memory repertoires.

This TCR came from a newborn girl in good health. The V gene is TRBV3-1, the J gene TRBJ2-7; 7 bases fit TRBD2. Sequenced material: cord blood. The DNA of the CDR3 is TGTGCCAGCAGCCAAGGTTCAAGCGGGAAATCCTACGAGCAGTACTTC. This gives the protein CASSQGSSGKSYEQYF.